Each of the 25 T cell receptor beta chains below was sequenced from the same sample in a study of blood T cell repertoires in COVID-19. Here immunoSEQ multiplex PCR was the method, and the copy in TCRdb shows in-frame clones only, minus some. The repertoire includes 350,000 or so clones, around four fifths of them detected once, and roughly 3% sits in the top ten. Material: peripheral blood. The receptors derive from a man aged 30 to 39 with active or convalescent COVID-19.

The J gene is TRBJ2-1, the V gene TRBV7-9; TRBD2 aligns across 7 bases. The CDR3 contains 15 residues. V lost 5 bases and J lost 10; bases outside the gene matches: 14. The germline V gene encodes CDR1 SEHNR and CDR2 FQNEAQ (reference sequence). The CDR3 spells CASSPRQRGGKEQFF. The CDR3 coding sequence is TGTGCCAGCAGCCCTCGCCAGCGGGGAGGGAAGGAGCAGTTCTTC. Based on the CDR3 plus reference TRBV7-9 and TRBJ2-1, the full variable domain is DTGVSQNPRHKITKRGQNVTFRCDPISEHNRLYWYRQTLGQGPEFLTYFQNEAQLEKSRLLSDRFSAERPKGSFSTLEIQRTEQGDSAMYLCASSPRQRGGKEQFFGPGTRLTVL.

The chain couples TRBV11-3 to TRBJ2-7; D might be TRBD2 (6 bases). CDR1 is SGHNT and CDR2 is YENEEA in the germline V gene. V was pared by 6 bases and J by 0 bases, with 12 bases between. This CDR3 region has 14 residues. CDR3 sequence reads: CASRGGGRSYEQYF. The CDR3 DNA follows: TGTGCCAGCAGGGGGGGAGGCCGCTCCTACGAGCAGTACTTC.

The rearrangement joins TRBV7-2 to TRBJ1-1; unclear D gene. V was clipped by 1 base and J by 3 bases, with 12 bases between them. Germline values: CDR1 SGHTA, CDR2 FQGNSA. The CDR3 contains 15 residues. The CDR3 coding sequence is TGTGCCAGCAGCTTAGACCGGGGTAGGGACACTGAAGCTTTCTTT. Its translation is CASSLDRGRDTEAFF.

This sequence joins TRBV6-5 and TRBJ1-1; D is possibly TRBD1 (6 bases). CDR3 size: 16 residues. Looked up from germline, CDR1 is MNHEY and CDR2 is SVGAGI. V gave up 0 bases and J gave up 4 bases, with 15 bases separating them. CDR3 nucleotide sequence: TGTGCCAGCAGTTACTCATTTGGCAGGGGAAGCACTGAAGCTTTCTTT. This codes for CASSYSFGRGSTEAFF.

V and J are TRBV6-5 and TRBJ2-3; D unclear. CDR1 is MNHEY and CDR2 is SVGAGI in the germline V gene. The CDR3 runs 15 residues. Trimming took off 6 bases at V and 4 bases at J, with 17 bases between the two ends. CDR3 sequence: CASSYSSPRPDTQYF. CDR3 nucleotide sequence: TGTGCCAGCAGCTACAGCTCCCCGCGGCCAGATACGCAGTATTTT.

The chain is built from TRBV11-2 and TRBJ2-2, with D hard to call. The CDR3 sequence is 16 residues long. The ends were cut back, 6 bases at V and 5 bases at J, with 19 bases in the middle. The germline V gene encodes CDR1 SGHAT and CDR2 FQNNGV. The CDR3 DNA sequence: TGTGCCAGCAGTCCCTTAGCCCAACCCCAAACCGGGGAGCTGTTTTTT. Protein product: CASSPLAQPQTGELFF.

The J gene is TRBJ1-1, the V gene TRBV19; tentatively, D is TRBD1 (6 bases). This CDR3 has 15 residues. The ends were cut back, 5 bases at V and 1 base at J, with 14 bases in the middle. CDR1 and CDR2 from the germline V gene are LNHDA and SQIVND (reference sequence). DNA for the CDR3: TGTGCCAGTAGTCCATCAGGACAGCAGAACACTGAAGCTTTCTTT. It yields the protein CASSPSGQQNTEAFF.

The chain recombines TRBV6-5 with TRBJ1-1; D is ambiguous. Germline loops: CDR1 MNHEY, CDR2 SVGAGI. V shed 7 bases and J shed 0 bases, with 9 bases lying between them. The CDR3 has 13 residues. The CDR3 DNA reads TGTGCCAGCAAATACGGGATGAACACTGAAGCTTTCTTT. Translation gives CASKYGMNTEAFF.

Here the CDR3 DNA reads TGCGCCAGCAGCCAAAGGGACACAAACACCGGGGAGCTGTTTTTT. Its translation is CASSQRDTNTGELFF. The genes are TRBV4-1 and TRBJ2-2, with D perhaps TRBD1 (6 bases). This CDR3 is 15 amino acids long. Germline values: CDR1 MGHRA, CDR2 YSYEKL. Deletions cut 2 bases from V and 2 bases from J, with 9 bases between.

The rearrangement links TRBV5-4 to TRBJ2-5, with D tentatively TRBD1 (6 bases). The germline CDR1 and CDR2 sequences are SGHNT and YYREEE (reference sequence). V was cut by 2 bases and J by 7 bases, with 15 bases left in between. The CDR3 totals 14 residues. The CDR3 bases are TGTGCCAGCAGCTTTAATAAGCGAGGGGGGACCCAGTACTTC. As protein: CASSFNKRGGTQYF.

This chain connects TRBV5-1 to TRBJ1-3; the match to TRBD1 covers 12 bases. Germline CDR1 and CDR2: SGHRS and YFSETQ. This CDR3 has 17 amino acids. V was pared by 2 bases and J by 3 bases, with 6 bases of the junction left unmatched. This chain's CDR3 is CASSFMGQGASGNTIYF. The CDR3 DNA is TGCGCCAGCAGCTTCATGGGACAGGGGGCAAGTGGAAACACCATATATTTT.

The chain joins TRBV7-8 to TRBJ2-7; 10 positions match TRBD1. CDR1 SGHVS and CDR2 FQNEAQ come from the germline V gene. The CDR3 runs to 19 residues. With 2 bases clipped from V and 3 bases from J, the junction kept 16 bases outside the gene matches. CDR3 protein: CASSLNLRRQGAIVYEQYF. In DNA form, the CDR3 reads TGTGCCAGCAGCTTAAACCTACGCCGACAGGGGGCTATAGTCTACGAGCAGTACTTC.

This chain joins TRBV13 and TRBJ2-2, with 8 bases identical to TRBD1. Per the germline V gene, CDR1 is PRHDT and CDR2 is FYEKMQ (reference sequence). Germline trimming cut 1 base from V and 0 bases from J; bases unmatched to any gene: 1. The CDR3 has 16 residues. This CDR3 is CASSLDRGANTGELFF. In DNA, the CDR3 is TGTGCCAGCAGCTTAGACAGGGGGGCGAACACCGGGGAGCTGTTTTTT.

CDR3 protein: CASSRRDRAGNTIYF. The CDR3 bases are TGTGCCAGCAGCCGCCGGGACAGGGCCGGAAACACCATATATTTT. The rearrangement joins TRBV5-4 to TRBJ1-3; 9 bases are a match to TRBD1. With 4 bases clipped from V and 4 bases from J, the junction kept 6 bases outside the gene matches. CDR3 size: 15 residues. The germline CDR1 and CDR2 sequences are SGHNT and YYREEE (reference sequence).

Note on this clone: Distinct nucleotide sequences in the sample also encode this CDR3. V is TRBV30 and J is TRBJ2-1; D gene uncertain. Germline CDR1 GTSNPN, CDR2 SVGIG (reference sequence). CDR3 length: 11 residues. Trimming cost V 2 bases and J 7 bases, with 6 bases left between them. Written as DNA, the CDR3 is TGTGCCTGGAGTCTTTTAAATGAGCAGTTCTTC. Protein sequence: CAWSLLNEQFF.

This rearrangement joins TRBV9 to TRBJ1-2, with unresolved D. CDR1 SGDLS and CDR2 YYNGEE come from the germline V gene. The CDR3 is 15 amino acids. Trimming took 0 bases from V and 0 from J, leaving 9 bases between them. The CDR3: CASSVDPEANYGYTF. CDR3 sequence (DNA): TGTGCCAGCAGCGTAGATCCAGAAGCTAACTATGGCTACACCTTC.

V gene TRBV10-3 combines with J gene TRBJ1-4; D might be TRBD1 (5 bases). Germline V gene data show CDR1 as ENHRY and CDR2 as SYGVKD. V dropped 6 bases and J dropped 6 bases, with 14 bases sitting between them. The CDR3 spans 14 residues. The CDR3, as DNA: TGTGCCATCAGGTCCGCCCAGGGCGATGAAAAACTGTTTTTT. Translated, it gives CAIRSAQGDEKLFF.

The rearrangement uses TRBV19 and TRBJ2-1; 14 positions match TRBD2. The CDR3 totals 15 residues. From germline, CDR1 is LNHDA and CDR2 SQIVND (reference sequence). The V and J ends lost 5 bases and 5 bases, in that order; junction bases with no gene match: 2. Here the CDR3 reads CASSQTSGRDNEQFF. The CDR3 DNA reads as TGTGCCAGTAGTCAGACTAGCGGGAGGGACAATGAGCAGTTCTTC.

This clone was found once. This rearrangement joins TRBV6-6 to TRBJ1-2; the match to TRBD1 covers 8 bases. CDR3 size: 14 residues. From germline, CDR1 is MNHNY and CDR2 SVGAGI (reference sequence). With V trimmed by 0 bases and J by 7 bases, 4 bases remained unmatched. CDR3: CASSYSPGGSGYTF. DNA for the CDR3: TGTGCCAGCAGTTACTCGCCAGGGGGCAGTGGCTACACCTTC.

V and J are TRBV28 and TRBJ2-2, with D maybe TRBD2 (5 bases). The CDR3 has 14 residues. The germline V gene encodes CDR1 MDHEN and CDR2 SYDVKM. The germline V and J ends were trimmed by 7 bases and 3 bases, with 12 bases remaining between them. This chain's CDR3 is CASTESGYTGELFF. CDR3 nucleotides: TGTGCCAGCACGGAAAGCGGCTACACCGGGGAGCTGTTTTTT.

This clone was seen just once. The V gene is TRBV5-6, the J gene TRBJ2-7, with D possibly matching TRBD1 (6 bases). Deletions cut 4 bases from V and 3 bases from J, with 8 bases between. Germline V lookup: CDR1 SGHDT, CDR2 YYEEEE. The CDR3 length is 12 residues. CDR3: CASSRTDYEQYF. CDR3 DNA sequence: TGTGCCAGCAGCCGGACAGACTACGAGCAGTACTTC.

The gene calls are TRBV30 and TRBJ2-7; the match to TRBD2 covers 7 bases. The CDR3 is 14 amino acids. The junction had 9 bases not matched to a gene; V was cut back by 0 bases and J by 7 bases. The germline V gene encodes CDR1 GTSNPN and CDR2 SVGIG (reference sequence). This CDR3 reads CAWSVWGGVSEQYF. CDR3 nucleotides: TGTGCCTGGAGTGTATGGGGGGGGGTAAGTGAGCAGTACTTC.

V usage is TRBV4-2 and J usage is TRBJ1-5; TRBD1 matches 7 bases. The CDR3 extends over 16 amino acids. The V segment lost 0 bases and the J segment 7 bases; nucleotides outside the gene matches: 9. Germline V CDR1 and CDR2: LGHNA, YNFKEQ. This chain's CDR3 is CASSQDRTGRGQPQHF. The CDR3 DNA sequence: TGTGCCAGCAGCCAAGATAGGACAGGAAGAGGGCAGCCCCAGCATTTT.

The table lists this clone with a count of one. The gene calls are TRBV3-1 (or the pseudogene TRBV3-2) and TRBJ1-1; TRBD1 matches 8 bases. This CDR3 has 14 residues. V lost 0 bases to trimming and J lost 6 bases; unmatched junction nucleotides: 3. Germline V gives CDR1 LGHDT, CDR2 YNNKEL (reference sequence). The CDR3: CASSQEDRASEAFF. The CDR3 DNA follows: TGTGCCAGCAGCCAAGAGGACAGGGCCTCTGAAGCTTTCTTT.

This clone was counted between two and nine times. The chain joins TRBV7-9 to TRBJ2-1, with a weak D call TRBD1 (5 bases). The CDR3 spans 15 residues. V shed 5 bases and J shed 10 bases, with 21 bases lying between them. Per germline, CDR1 SEHNR and CDR2 FQNEAQ (reference sequence). CDR3 nucleotide sequence: TGTGCCAGCAGCCAATCGACAGACGATTGGCGAGAGCAGTTCTTC. Its protein is CASSQSTDDWREQFF.